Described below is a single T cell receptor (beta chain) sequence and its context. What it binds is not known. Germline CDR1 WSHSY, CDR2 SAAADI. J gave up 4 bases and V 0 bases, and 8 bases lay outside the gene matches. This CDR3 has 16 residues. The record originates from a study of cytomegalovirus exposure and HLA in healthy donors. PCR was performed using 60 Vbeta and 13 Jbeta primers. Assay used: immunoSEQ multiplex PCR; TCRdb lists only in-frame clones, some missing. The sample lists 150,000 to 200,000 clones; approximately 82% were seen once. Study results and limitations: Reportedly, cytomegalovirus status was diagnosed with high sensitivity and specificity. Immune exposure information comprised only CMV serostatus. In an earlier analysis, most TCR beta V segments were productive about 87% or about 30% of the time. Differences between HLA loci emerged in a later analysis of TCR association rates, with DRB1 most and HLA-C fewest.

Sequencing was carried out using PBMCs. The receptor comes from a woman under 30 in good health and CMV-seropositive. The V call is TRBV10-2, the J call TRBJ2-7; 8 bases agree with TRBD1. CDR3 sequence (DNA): TGCGCCAGCAGTGAGTCGATTTCAGGGGGCTTATACGAGCAGTACTTC. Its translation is CASSESISGGLYEQYF.